This T cell receptor (beta chain) was recovered during a study of CD8 T cells in ankylosing spondylitis. General observations from the study: In ankylosing spondylitis blood, a motif of roughly eight highly homologous TCR beta variants appeared characteristic.

This clonotype was counted between two and nine times. Its antigen is undetermined. From germline, CDR1 is SGDLS and CDR2 YYNGEE. This CDR3 is built from 14 residues. The V gene lost 4 bases and the J gene lost 5 bases, with 13 bases spanning the gap. Each TCR beta library was made by quantitative 5'-RACE that incorporated molecular barcodes. Using its own MiXCR run on the 5' RACE reads, TCRdb lists one record per CDR3 protein. The repertoire consists of more than 600,000 distinct CDR3 sequences, with around 19% occurring once and the leading ten covering around 20%. The receptor was derived from a male donor with ankylosing spondylitis. The chain links TRBV9 to TRBJ2-1; D perhaps matches TRBD2 (5 bases). Source material: blood, either unsorted or a sorted T cell fraction (not recorded which). Here the CDR3 reads CASSLWETNNEQFF. DNA of the CDR3: TGTGCCAGCAGCTTGTGGGAGACTAACAATGAGCAGTTCTTC. Filled out from reference TRBV9 and TRBJ2-1, the complete variable domain reads DSGVTQTPKHLITATGQRVTLRCSPRSGDLSVYWYQQSLDQGLQFLIQYYNGEERAKGNILERFSAQQFPDLHSELNLSSLELGDSALYFCASSLWETNNEQFFGPGTRLTVL.